The 17 T cell receptor beta chains below were found in one sample sequenced in a study of CD8 T cells in Susac syndrome. With random hexamers, roughly 0.45 to 1 ug RNA was reverse transcribed. A single record per CDR3 protein comes from TCRdb applying MiXCR to the immunoSEQ multiplex PCR reads. In the table there are approximately 94,000 distinct CDR3 sequences, approximately 95% of which are singletons. The specimen sequenced was CD8+ T cells from PBMCs. These receptors all stem from a human donor with Susac syndrome.

The V gene is TRBV2, the J gene TRBJ2-5, with TRBD2 matching 7 bases. Germline V CDR1 and CDR2: SNHLY, FYNNEI. V dropped 7 bases and J dropped 0; count of bases not matched to a gene: 8. This CDR3 region has 15 residues. The DNA of the CDR3 is TGTGCCAGCACCGAGGGGAGGGAGCACCAAGAGACCCAGTACTTC. Translation: CASTEGREHQETQYF.

The chain couples TRBV7-9 to TRBJ1-1, with D tentatively TRBD1 (5 bases). Germline V CDR1 and CDR2: SEHNR, FQNEAQ (reference sequence). The CDR3 runs to 13 residues. The germline V and J ends were trimmed by 1 base and 4 bases, with 7 bases remaining between them. This chain's CDR3 is CASSLGGVTEAFF. In nucleotides, the CDR3 is TGTGCCAGCAGCTTAGGGGGGGTCACTGAAGCTTTCTTT.

The chain couples TRBV13 to TRBJ2-1; D call uncertain. The germline V and J ends were trimmed by 5 bases and 1 base, with 18 bases remaining between them. CDR1 is PRHDT and CDR2 is FYEKMQ in the germline V gene (reference sequence). The CDR3 covers 17 residues. The DNA of the CDR3 is TGTGCCAGCAGCCCCACCCGGACCTCCGTTTCCTACAATGAGCAGTTCTTC. Residues: CASSPTRTSVSYNEQFF.

This chain links TRBV12-5 with TRBJ1-3; D is uncertain. V was trimmed by 5 bases and J by 8 bases, leaving 16 bases between them. Germline lookup yields CDR1 LGHNT and CDR2 FRNRAP. This CDR3 contains 14 residues. The DNA for the CDR3 is TGTGCTAGTGGTCCAGGCCCGAGTCTTGACACCATATATTTT. This translates into CASGPGPSLDTIYF.

J is TRBJ2-3 and V is TRBV29-1, with a possible D match to TRBD1 (6 bases). Trimming took 6 bases from V and 1 from J, leaving 11 bases between them. The CDR3 consists of 13 residues. Per the germline V gene, CDR1 is SQVTM and CDR2 is ANQGSEA. The CDR3 sequence: CSVMTGGTDTQYF. CDR3 sequence (DNA): TGCAGCGTGATGACAGGAGGCACAGATACGCAGTATTTT.

The chain uses TRBV3-1 and TRBJ2-1; the D call may be TRBD1 or TRBD2 (6 bases each). Trimming pared 6 bases from V and 9 bases from J, leaving 12 bases between. Germline CDR1 reads LGHDT; CDR2 reads YNNKEL (reference sequence). The CDR3 length is 12 residues. CDR3 residues: CASRSGGGEQFF. The CDR3 coding sequence is TGTGCCAGCAGATCCGGAGGGGGTGAGCAGTTCTTC.

The chain is built from TRBV20-1 and TRBJ1-5; TRBD1 matches 8 bases. The CDR3 is 14 residues long. Losses at the gene ends were 3 bases for V and 4 bases for J; bases not matched to a gene: 5. CDR1 and CDR2 (germline): DFQATT, SNEGSKA (reference sequence). The CDR3 sequence is CSARPQGANQPQHF. The CDR3 nucleotides are TGCAGTGCTAGGCCCCAGGGGGCGAATCAGCCCCAGCATTTT.

The rearrangement uses TRBV28 and TRBJ1-2; 7 bases are shared with TRBD1. J gave up 5 bases and V 1 base, and 13 bases lay outside the gene matches. The CDR3 spans 17 residues. Germline V gene lookup returns CDR1 MDHEN and CDR2 SYDVKM. The CDR3 protein is CASSLLRDRDRDYGYTF. In DNA, the CDR3 is TGTGCCAGCAGTTTATTGCGCGACAGGGATAGGGATTATGGCTACACCTTC.

This chain uses TRBV19 with TRBJ2-6; D unresolved. The V gene's germline CDR1 is LNHDA and CDR2 SQIVND (reference sequence). V was clipped by 6 bases and J by 0 bases, with 9 bases between them. This CDR3 contains 15 residues. The CDR3 protein is CASRSDSSGANVLTF. CDR3 DNA sequence: TGTGCCAGTAGATCAGATTCCTCTGGGGCCAACGTCCTGACTTTC.

In nucleotides, the CDR3 is TGTGCCAGCAGTAGGAGCATCGGGGAGCTGTTTTTT. Translating it yields CASSRSIGELFF. V and J are TRBV12-3 or TRBV12-4 and TRBJ2-2; D call uncertain. This CDR3 comprises 12 residues. V was clipped by 5 bases and J by 7 bases, with 8 bases between them.

The table lists this clonotype with a count of one. The V and J genes are TRBV7-2 and TRBJ2-3; the D is unclear. Trimming took 1 base from V and 3 from J, leaving 11 bases between them. The germline CDR1 and CDR2 sequences are SGHTA and FQGNSA. The CDR3 has 15 residues. This CDR3 is CASSLDRFGTDTQYF. CDR3 coding DNA: TGTGCCAGCAGCTTAGACCGGTTCGGGACAGATACGCAGTATTTT.

This chain joins TRBV7-9 and TRBJ2-7; D gene uncertain. Germline CDR1 SEHNR, CDR2 FQNEAQ (reference sequence). Deletions cut 5 bases from V and 3 bases from J, with 17 bases between. The CDR3 spans 15 residues. The CDR3 region is CASSPPGYAGYEQYF. CDR3 nucleotides: TGTGCCAGCAGCCCGCCCGGGTATGCCGGCTACGAGCAGTACTTC.

The chain joins TRBV20-1 to TRBJ2-5, with 9 bases aligning to TRBD2. V lost 0 bases to trimming and J lost 6 bases; unmatched junction nucleotides: 11. Germline loops: CDR1 DFQATT, CDR2 SNEGSKA (reference sequence). The CDR3 is 16 amino acids. The CDR3 spells CSARDRRRGGQKTQYF. Written as DNA, the CDR3 is TGCAGTGCTAGAGATAGGCGGCGGGGGGGCCAGAAGACCCAGTACTTC.

The gene calls are TRBV7-9 and TRBJ1-1, with unresolved D. The germline V gene has CDR1 SEHNR and CDR2 FQNEAQ (reference sequence). The CDR3 has 11 residues. V was clipped by 3 bases and J by 8 bases, with 7 bases between them. CDR3 nucleotides: TGTGCCAGCAGCTTCGCCAGGGAAGCTTTCTTT. Translation: CASSFAREAFF.

This chain joins TRBV25-1 and TRBJ2-1; D remains unclear. This CDR3 region has 14 residues. With 5 bases removed from V and 6 bases from J, the gap between germline ends came to 14 bases. Germline lookup yields CDR1 MGHDK and CDR2 SYGVNS. The CDR3 protein is CASSFKEPRNEQFF. CDR3 in DNA: TGTGCCAGCAGTTTTAAAGAACCGCGCAATGAGCAGTTCTTC.

The chain has TRBV13 and TRBJ2-7, with D tentatively TRBD1 or TRBD2 (5 bases each). V was trimmed by 5 bases and J by 2 bases, leaving 19 bases between them. Germline CDR1 PRHDT, CDR2 FYEKMQ (reference sequence). The CDR3 extends over 16 amino acids. The CDR3 bases are TGTGCCAGCAGCCCTGGGGGACCGTCGATACCCTACGAGCAGTACTTC. This gives the protein CASSPGGPSIPYEQYF.

In DNA, the CDR3 is TGTGCCAGCAGCTTTGCTACAGGGGCGCGATCTGGGGGCTACACCTTC. Translating gives CASSFATGARSGGYTF. The V and J genes are TRBV5-4 and TRBJ1-2; 7 nucleotides match TRBD1. This CDR3 is built from 16 residues. V trimming: 2 bases; J trimming: 8 bases; junction bases outside the gene matches: 15. The V gene's germline CDR1 is SGHNT and CDR2 YYREEE (reference sequence).